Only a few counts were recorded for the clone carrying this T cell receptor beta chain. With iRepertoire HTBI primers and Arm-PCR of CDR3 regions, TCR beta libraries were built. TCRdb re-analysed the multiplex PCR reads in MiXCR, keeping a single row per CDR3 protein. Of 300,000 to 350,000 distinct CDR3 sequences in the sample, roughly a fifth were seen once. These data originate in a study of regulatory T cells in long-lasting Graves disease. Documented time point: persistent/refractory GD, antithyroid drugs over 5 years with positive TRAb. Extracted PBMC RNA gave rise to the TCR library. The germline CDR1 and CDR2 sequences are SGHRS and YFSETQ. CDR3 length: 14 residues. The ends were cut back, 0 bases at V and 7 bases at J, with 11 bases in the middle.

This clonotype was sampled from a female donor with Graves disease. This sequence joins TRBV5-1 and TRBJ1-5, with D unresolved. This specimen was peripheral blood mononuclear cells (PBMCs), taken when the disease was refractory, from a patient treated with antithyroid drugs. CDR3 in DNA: TGCGCCAGCAGCTTGGACCAACGAGGGCAGCCCCAGCATTTT. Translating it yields CASSLDQRGQPQHF.